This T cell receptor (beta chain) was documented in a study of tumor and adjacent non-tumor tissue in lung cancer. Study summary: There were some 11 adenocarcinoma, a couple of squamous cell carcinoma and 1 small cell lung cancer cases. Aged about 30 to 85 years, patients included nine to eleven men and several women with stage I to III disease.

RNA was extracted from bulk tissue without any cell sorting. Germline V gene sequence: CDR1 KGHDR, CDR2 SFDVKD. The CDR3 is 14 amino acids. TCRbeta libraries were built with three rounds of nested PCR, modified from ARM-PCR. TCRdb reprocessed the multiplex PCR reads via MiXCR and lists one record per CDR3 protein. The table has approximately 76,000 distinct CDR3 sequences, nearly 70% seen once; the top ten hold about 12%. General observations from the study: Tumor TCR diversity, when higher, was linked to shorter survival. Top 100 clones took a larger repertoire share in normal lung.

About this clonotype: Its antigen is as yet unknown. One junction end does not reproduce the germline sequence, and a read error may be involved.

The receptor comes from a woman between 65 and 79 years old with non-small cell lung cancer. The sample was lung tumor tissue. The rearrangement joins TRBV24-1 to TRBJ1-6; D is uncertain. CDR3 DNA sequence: TGTGCCACCAGTGCTACAGTAGATAATTCACCCCCCCACTTT. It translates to CATSATVDNSPPHF.